This T cell receptor beta chain is drawn from a study of CD8 T cells in Susac syndrome. Germline lookup yields CDR1 SGHNT and CDR2 YYREEE (reference sequence). This CDR3 has 15 residues. V shed 0 bases and J shed 0 bases, with 9 bases lying between them. When the RNA was reverse transcribed, random hexamers were used with an input of roughly 0.5 to 1 ug. TCRdb called the immunoSEQ multiplex PCR reads again in MiXCR, with one record for every CDR3 protein. The sample lists about 140,000 distinct CDR3 sequences, approximately 95% occurring once. J is TRBJ1-2 and V is TRBV5-4, with no clear D. Material: CD4+ T cells from PBMCs. The TCR originated in a human donor with multiple sclerosis. Written as DNA, the CDR3 is TGTGCCAGCAGCTTGGGTGGCGGAGCTAACTATGGCTACACCTTC. This translates into CASSLGGGANYGYTF.